Below are 24 T cell receptor beta chains sequenced from a single sample in a study of T cell responses to AZD1222 COVID-19 vaccine (dated by TCRdb to 2020 to 2022). The sample's time point, from its label and the paper: baseline before first vaccination. Receptors were amplified or captured by the immunoSEQ multiplex PCR assay. The table was pulled from immuneACCESS by TCRdb, which kept in-frame rearrangements only. Such tables lose some clones; where checked, under half of the loss comes from unresolved V genes, and the rest has no known cause. Here the sample has 95,000 to 150,000 clones; about 90% occur a single time. The leading ten clones occupy 9.8% of the sample. Material: peripheral blood, obtained on day 0 of AZD1222 vaccination. Receptor source: an adult in good health.

This chain joins TRBV30 and TRBJ2-5; TRBD1 agrees at 8 bases. V shed 4 bases, J shed 4 bases, and the junction held 5 bases outside the gene matches. The CDR3 is made up of 13 amino acids. Germline loops: CDR1 GTSNPN, CDR2 SVGIG (reference sequence). CDR3 protein: CAWKGRGRETQYF. In nucleotides, the CDR3 is TGTGCCTGGAAAGGCAGGGGGCGAGAGACCCAGTACTTC.

In its sample, this clone was seen a few times. The chain employs TRBV9 and TRBJ2-1, with 7 bases fitting TRBD2. J gave up 5 bases and V 4 bases, and 9 bases lay outside the gene matches. CDR1 and CDR2 from the germline V gene are SGDLS and YYNGEE. The CDR3 contains 15 residues. DNA of the CDR3: TGTGCCAGCAGCATCAGATCGGGGGGAGACAATGAGCAGTTCTTC. Its protein product is CASSIRSGGDNEQFF.

This chain connects TRBV7-9 to TRBJ2-3; a weak D match, TRBD1 (6 bases). V was pared by 5 bases and J by 2 bases, with 17 bases between. The germline gives CDR1 SEHNR, CDR2 FQNEAQ (reference sequence). The CDR3 sequence is 16 residues long. CDR3 region: CASSLYRDIDTDTQYF. The CDR3 bases are TGTGCCAGCAGCCTTTACCGGGACATAGACACAGATACGCAGTATTTT.

The V call is TRBV28, the J call TRBJ2-7; the D is unclear. CDR1 and CDR2 from the germline V gene are MDHEN and SYDVKM. V lost 5 bases and J lost 4, with 6 bases in between. The CDR3 runs 11 residues. CDR3 coding DNA: TGTGCCAGCAGTCCGTTGTACGAGCAGTACTTC. It specifies CASSPLYEQYF.

This clone was seen just once. J is TRBJ1-3 and V is TRBV7-2; no clear D gene. Per the germline V gene, CDR1 is SGHTA and CDR2 is FQGNSA. CDR3 size: 15 residues. V was cut by 1 base and J by 0 bases, with 7 bases left in between. The CDR3 DNA follows: TGTGCCAGCAGCTTAGTATTCTCCTCTGGAAACACCATATATTTT. Its translation: CASSLVFSSGNTIYF.

This chain connects TRBV12-3 or TRBV12-4 to TRBJ1-2, with D possibly being TRBD1 (6 bases). Trimming cost V 6 bases and J 8 bases, with 16 bases left between them. CDR3 size: 13 residues. The CDR3 nucleotides are TGTGCCAGCAGGGCTACAGGGACCGGGGGCTACACCTTC. Translating gives CASRATGTGGYTF.

This rearrangement joins TRBV6-2 or TRBV6-3 to TRBJ1-6; no definite D call. Germline V gives CDR1 MNHEY, CDR2 SVGEGT. Between the trimmed V and J ends, which lost 8 bases and 11 bases, there was a span of 16 bases. This CDR3 has 13 amino acids. The CDR3 is CASGRGIRAPLHF. Here the CDR3 DNA reads TGTGCCAGCGGCCGGGGTATTCGGGCACCCCTCCACTTT.

This chain links TRBV5-4 with TRBJ2-5; 12 nucleotides match TRBD2. Per germline, CDR1 SGHNT and CDR2 YYREEE (reference sequence). The CDR3 consists of 15 residues. J gave up 6 bases and V 4 bases, and 7 bases lay outside the gene matches. The CDR3 is CASSPRTSGEKTQYF. In DNA form, the CDR3 reads TGTGCCAGCAGCCCCCGGACTAGCGGGGAAAAGACCCAGTACTTC.

V usage is TRBV7-9 and J usage is TRBJ1-1, with TRBD1 as a possible D gene (6 bases). Germline assignment: CDR1 SEHNR and CDR2 FQNEAQ (reference sequence). The CDR3 consists of 15 residues. Trimming shortened V by 5 bases and J by 4 bases, and 17 bases separated the two germline ends. The CDR3, as DNA: TGTGCCAGCAGCCCCGTGATGGGGGCGGGCACTGAAGCTTTCTTT. Amino acids: CASSPVMGAGTEAFF. Using reference TRBV7-9 and TRBJ1-1 for the parts outside the CDR3, the full variable domain is DTGVSQNPRHKITKRGQNVTFRCDPISEHNRLYWYRQTLGQGPEFLTYFQNEAQLEKSRLLSDRFSAERPKGSFSTLEIQRTEQGDSAMYLCASSPVMGAGTEAFFGQGTRLTVV.

In its sample, this clone was seen once. J is TRBJ2-7 and V is TRBV2; D gene uncertain. The V and J ends lost 0 bases and 13 bases respectively, with 13 bases between them. CDR1 is SNHLY and CDR2 is FYNNEI in the germline V gene. The CDR3 runs 12 residues. This CDR3 reads CASSEAALDTYF. The CDR3 DNA reads TGTGCCAGCAGTGAAGCCGCCCTCGACACTTACTTC.

The J gene is TRBJ1-3, the V gene TRBV6-1; tentative D call: TRBD1 (6 bases). Trimming shortened V by 7 bases and J by 6 bases, and 13 bases separated the two germline ends. This CDR3 contains 13 residues. Per germline, CDR1 MNHNS and CDR2 SASEGT. The chain's CDR3 is CASTTGSLNTIYF. CDR3 coding DNA: TGTGCCAGCACCACAGGGTCCTTAAACACCATATATTTT.

In this sample, this clone turned up once. The CDR3 DNA sequence: TGTGCCAGCAGTACGTCACAGGGGGCCCTTGAAGCTTTCTTT. It is translated as CASSTSQGALEAFF. The chain couples TRBV28 to TRBJ1-1; 9 bases align to TRBD1. The CDR3 loop spans 14 amino acids. The V gene end was trimmed by 5 bases and the J gene end by 7 bases; junction bases not matched to a gene: 8. Per the germline V gene, CDR1 is MDHEN and CDR2 is SYDVKM.

The V call is TRBV18, the J call TRBJ2-7; D remains ambiguous. CDR1 and CDR2 (germline): KGHSH, LQKENI. This CDR3 spans 14 amino acids. V was cut by 1 base and J by 6 bases, with 13 bases left in between. The CDR3 loop is CASSPQRYPIEQYF. Here the CDR3 DNA reads TGTGCCAGCTCACCACAGCGATATCCTATCGAGCAGTACTTC. Full variable domain (missing parts from reference TRBV18 and TRBJ2-7): NAGVMQNPRHLVRRRGQEARLRCSPMKGHSHVYWYRQLPEEGLKFMVYLQKENIIDESGMPKERFSAEFPKEGPSILRIQQVVRGDSAAYFCASSPQRYPIEQYFGPGTRLTVT.

The chain has TRBV25-1 and TRBJ2-1; TRBD2 matches 14 bases. Germline trimming cut 10 bases from V and 9 bases from J; bases unmatched to any gene: 5. Looked up from germline, CDR1 is MGHDK and CDR2 is SYGVNS. This CDR3 region has 13 residues. The CDR3: CAITGLAGAEQFF. The CDR3 nucleotides read TGTGCCATCACGGGACTAGCGGGAGCTGAGCAGTTCTTC.

This chain joins TRBV28 and TRBJ2-7; a possible D gene is TRBD2 (6 bases). CDR3 length equals 17 residues. V lost 3 bases and J 5 bases, leaving 23 bases between the germline ends. Germline V lookup: CDR1 MDHEN, CDR2 SYDVKM. The CDR3 loop reads CASSFFKSGDSLDEQYF. The CDR3 nucleotides are TGTGCCAGCAGTTTCTTCAAATCGGGGGACTCCCTAGACGAGCAGTACTTC.

CDR3 nucleotide sequence: TGTGCCATCAGTGCCGTGTACGAGCAGTACTTC. This codes for CAISAVYEQYF. The chain uses TRBV10-3 and TRBJ2-7; D is unresolved. The germline V gene has CDR1 ENHRY and CDR2 SYGVKD. V shed 4 bases and J shed 4 bases, with 5 bases lying between them. This CDR3 contains 11 residues.

The chain uses TRBV9 and TRBJ1-4; 7 nucleotides align to TRBD1. Germline V CDR1 and CDR2: SGDLS, YYNGEE. The V segment lost 2 bases and the J segment 3 bases; nucleotides outside the gene matches: 4. The CDR3 covers 15 residues. CDR3 in amino acids: CASSVLTGPNEKLFF. The CDR3 nucleotides read TGTGCCAGCAGCGTCCTGACAGGGCCTAATGAAAAACTGTTTTTT.

This rearrangement joins TRBV5-6 to TRBJ1-4; D is ambiguous. Germline-derived CDR1 and CDR2 are SGHDT and YYEEEE. The V end lost 4 bases, the J end lost 5 bases, and 15 bases lay between the germline ends. The CDR3 has 15 amino acids. The CDR3 DNA is TGTGCCAGCAGCCTTTTTCTAGGGAGGAATGAAAAACTGTTTTTT. As protein: CASSLFLGRNEKLFF.

V gene TRBV29-1 combines with J gene TRBJ2-3; either TRBD1 or TRBD2 may fit D (6 bases each). This CDR3 is 13 amino acids long. Per the germline V gene, CDR1 is SQVTM and CDR2 is ANQGSEA. V was cut by 4 bases and J by 3 bases, with 11 bases left in between. The CDR3 protein is CSVAGGGTDTQYF. CDR3 DNA: TGCAGCGTTGCCGGGGGCGGTACAGATACGCAGTATTTT.

The genes are TRBV6-1 and TRBJ1-1, with D uncertain. This CDR3 is built from 14 residues. Germline assignment: CDR1 MNHNS and CDR2 SASEGT. V was clipped by 2 bases and J by 4 bases, with 11 bases between them. As DNA, the CDR3 is TGTGCCAGCAGTGAAAGTGGTACAGTCACTGAAGCTTTCTTT. This translates into CASSESGTVTEAFF.

CDR3 sequence reads: CASSKRDPQHDTQYF. CDR3 coding DNA: TGTGCCAGCAGTAAAAGGGACCCCCAGCATGATACGCAGTATTTT. The chain couples TRBV6-5 to TRBJ2-3; perhaps D is TRBD1 or TRBD2 (5 bases each). Germline CDR1 reads MNHEY; CDR2 reads SVGAGI. The length of the CDR3 is 15 residues. V lost 5 bases to trimming and J lost 6 bases, with 18 bases between them.

The chain has TRBV11-1 and TRBJ2-5; D not certain. The CDR3 is made up of 13 amino acids. The ends were cut back, 3 bases at V and 2 bases at J, with 7 bases in the middle. CDR1 is SGHAT and CDR2 is FQDESV in the germline V gene (reference sequence). The CDR3 coding sequence is TGTGCCAGCAGCTTCTCTAGACAAGAGACCCAGTACTTC. The encoded protein is CASSFSRQETQYF.

This chain links TRBV12-3 or TRBV12-4 with TRBJ1-1; the D is unclear. This CDR3 has 13 residues. The ends were cut back, 2 bases at V and 0 bases at J, with 4 bases in the middle. The CDR3 spells CASSLTMNTEAFF. The CDR3 nucleotides are TGTGCCAGCAGTTTAACTATGAACACTGAAGCTTTCTTT.

In its sample, this clone was seen a few times. The chain has TRBV6-1 and TRBJ1-5; 8 bases line up with TRBD1. Germline lookup yields CDR1 MNHNS and CDR2 SASEGT. This CDR3 has 17 residues. V shed 4 bases, J shed 4 bases, and the junction held 12 bases outside the gene matches. CDR3 in DNA: TGTGCCAGCAGTGGGCAGGGGGCTGTAGTAGGAAATCAGCCCCAGCATTTT. This translates into CASSGQGAVVGNQPQHF.